This T cell receptor (beta chain) is drawn from a study of cytomegalovirus exposure and HLA in healthy donors. At the level of the study: From roughly 180 million T cells, an earlier analysis saw some 120 million unique TCR beta sequences.

With respect to this clone: Its specificity is unknown.

Trimming cost V 4 bases and J 6 bases; bases outside gene matches: 3. Germline V gene data show CDR1 as SGHTA and CDR2 as FQGTGA. The CDR3 spans 15 residues. Study-wide points: Researchers counted around 150 TCR beta chains as cytomegalovirus-associated.

Researchers ran the PCR with 60 Vbeta and 13 Jbeta primers. Assay used: immunoSEQ multiplex PCR; TCRdb lists only in-frame clones, some missing. Its clone listing holds about 130,000 clones. The V and J genes are TRBV7-3 and TRBJ2-7, with 16 bases fitting TRBD2. Sequencing input: PBMCs. This clonotype originated in a woman aged 55-70 years in good health and CMV-seronegative. The CDR3, as DNA: TGTGCCAGCAGCTCGGGGACTAGCGGGGGGGGCGAGCAGTACTTC. It translates to CASSSGTSGGGEQYF.